These 30 T cell receptor beta chains share one sample of origin, sequenced in a study of blood T cell repertoires in COVID-19 (dated by TCRdb to the early 2020s). Library preparation was by the immunoSEQ multiplex PCR assay. TCRdb took over this immuneACCESS table, retaining in-frame rearrangements with V and J assigned. Such tables are incomplete; in checked studies, under half of the missing clones stem from an unresolved V gene, and the remainder is unexplained. Recorded for this sample are approximately 70,000 clones; about 80% of them occurred a single time. The top ten hold 4.5% of the sample. Sample: peripheral blood. The receptor set was obtained from a woman aged 55-69 years with acute or convalescent COVID-19.

The V gene is TRBV5-8, the J gene TRBJ1-2; possibly TRBD1 for D (5 bases). From germline, CDR1 is SGHTS and CDR2 YDEGEE. Trimming took off 2 bases at V and 2 bases at J, with 7 bases between the two ends. This CDR3 spans 13 amino acids. CDR3 sequence: CASSLNRNYGYTF. DNA for the CDR3: TGTGCCAGCAGCTTAAACAGGAACTATGGCTACACCTTC.

The CDR3 nucleotides read TGTGCCAGTTCCACTCCGACAGGGGGGTCCTACAATGAGCAGTTCTTC. Encoded protein: CASSTPTGGSYNEQFF. V is TRBV19 and J is TRBJ2-1; 9 nucleotides align to TRBD1. Germline V gives CDR1 LNHDA, CDR2 SQIVND (reference sequence). The CDR3 consists of 16 residues. Trimming took 8 bases from V and 1 from J; bases not matched to a gene: 9.

This clone is a singleton in its sample. The chain recombines TRBV5-4 with TRBJ1-3; 9 positions agree with TRBD1. With 4 bases clipped from V and 3 bases from J, the junction kept 5 bases outside the gene matches. The CDR3 extends over 15 amino acids. The germline V gene encodes CDR1 SGHNT and CDR2 YYREEE (reference sequence). The CDR3 DNA sequence: TGTGCCAGCAGCATAGGACAGGGGAGTGGAAACACCATATATTTT. Translating gives CASSIGQGSGNTIYF.

V is TRBV3-1 (or the pseudogene TRBV3-2) and J is TRBJ1-1; maybe TRBD1 (5 bases). V was pared by 4 bases and J by 4 bases, with 13 bases between. Germline assignment: CDR1 LGHDT and CDR2 YNNKEL (reference sequence). The CDR3 runs to 14 residues. CDR3 sequence (DNA): TGTGCCAGCAGCCGGTGGGGGAGGGGCACTGAAGCTTTCTTT. Its translation: CASSRWGRGTEAFF.

A few counts support this clone. The gene calls are TRBV6-5 and TRBJ2-7; TRBD2 matches 8 bases. CDR1 is MNHEY and CDR2 is SVGAGI in the germline V gene. The ends lost 0 bases at V and 4 bases at J; junction bases unmatched: 2. This CDR3 has 14 amino acids. The CDR3 coding sequence is TGTGCCAGCAGTTACTCCCGGGGGGGGTACGAGCAGTACTTC. Translated, it gives CASSYSRGGYEQYF.

This chain uses TRBV5-3 with TRBJ2-2, with TRBD2 as a possible D gene (7 bases). TRBV5-3 is placed among ORFs of uncertain function. The CDR3 totals 17 residues. V lost 4 bases and J 0 bases, leaving 16 bases between the germline ends. The CDR3 region is CARSPLPGGPNTGELFF. In DNA, the CDR3 is TGTGCCAGAAGCCCCTTGCCCGGGGGGCCGAACACCGGGGAGCTGTTTTTT.

The chain combines TRBV10-3 with TRBJ1-1; D not resolved. Germline loops: CDR1 ENHRY, CDR2 SYGVKD. V was clipped by 7 bases and J by 5 bases, with 8 bases between them. This CDR3 is built from 11 residues. In nucleotides, the CDR3 is TGTGCCATCAAAATGGAGACTGAAGCTTTCTTT. Translating it yields CAIKMETEAFF.

This sequence joins TRBV9 and TRBJ2-1; possibly TRBD2 for D (6 bases). V dropped 4 bases and J dropped 2 bases, with 16 bases sitting between them. Germline CDR1 reads SGDLS; CDR2 reads YYNGEE. CDR3 size: 16 residues. The CDR3 nucleotides read TGTGCCAGCAGCCCACCGGAGGGGTCCGCCTACAATGAGCAGTTCTTC. Its protein is CASSPPEGSAYNEQFF.

The chain uses TRBV6-1 and TRBJ1-5; a possible D gene is TRBD1 (5 bases). This CDR3 has 15 amino acids. V shed 2 bases and J shed 2 bases, with 10 bases lying between them. CDR1 MNHNS and CDR2 SASEGT come from the germline V gene. As DNA, the CDR3 is TGTGCCAGCAGTGAAAGCCAGGGTGGCAATCAGCCCCAGCATTTT. Its translation is CASSESQGGNQPQHF.

This clone is classed as medium-sized. V is TRBV5-1 and J is TRBJ1-2, with 8 bases identical to TRBD1. The CDR3 extends over 13 amino acids. V shed 4 bases, J shed 4 bases, and the junction held 3 bases outside the gene matches. Germline assignment: CDR1 SGHRS and CDR2 YFSETQ. The CDR3 protein is CASSRDRIYGYTF. The CDR3 DNA reads TGCGCCAGCAGCAGGGACAGGATCTATGGCTACACCTTC.

The chain couples TRBV14 to TRBJ2-7, with 8 positions matching TRBD1. CDR3 length: 14 amino acids. CDR1 is SGHDN, CDR2 FVKESK, per germline. Germline trimming cut 4 bases from V and 9 bases from J; bases unmatched to any gene: 11. CDR3: CASSLGQGPWGQYF. The DNA of the CDR3 is TGTGCCAGCAGCCTCGGACAGGGACCCTGGGGGCAGTACTTC.

The genes are TRBV5-1 and TRBJ2-7; D is ambiguous. This CDR3 is 14 amino acids long. The germline V gene encodes CDR1 SGHRS and CDR2 YFSETQ. Between the trimmed V and J ends, which lost 2 bases and 2 bases, there was a span of 11 bases. Here the CDR3 reads CASSLAGPPYEQYF. The DNA for the CDR3 is TGCGCCAGCAGCTTAGCAGGTCCCCCCTACGAGCAGTACTTC.

The J gene is TRBJ1-2, the V gene TRBV6-1, with a weak D call TRBD1 (5 bases). V was cut by 2 bases and J by 6 bases, with 16 bases left in between. CDR1 and CDR2 from the germline V gene are MNHNS and SASEGT. The CDR3 consists of 15 residues. CDR3 sequence: CASSEIVSGRDGYTF. As DNA, the CDR3 is TGTGCCAGCAGTGAAATCGTGTCAGGCAGGGATGGCTACACCTTC.

The rearrangement uses TRBV5-1 and TRBJ1-6; D uncertain. The germline V gene has CDR1 SGHRS and CDR2 YFSETQ. The CDR3 sequence is 12 residues long. The germline V and J ends were trimmed by 4 bases and 5 bases, with 4 bases remaining between them. CDR3 nucleotides: TGCGCCAGCAGCCTTAATAATTCACCCCTCCACTTT. Protein: CASSLNNSPLHF. The full variable domain, its missing parts supplied by reference TRBV5-1 and TRBJ1-6, is KAGVTQTPRYLIKTRGQQVTLSCSPISGHRSVSWYQQTPGQGLQFLFEYFSETQRNKGNFPGRFSGRQFSNSRSEMNVSTLELGDSALYLCASSLNNSPLHFGNGTRLTVT.

This clone showed up just once. V usage is TRBV7-9 and J usage is TRBJ2-3; no reliable D call. Trimming took off 6 bases at V and 1 base at J, with 8 bases between the two ends. This CDR3 contains 13 residues. Germline V lookup: CDR1 SEHNR, CDR2 FQNEAQ (reference sequence). CDR3 region: CASRQVGTDTQYF. The CDR3 DNA sequence: TGTGCCAGCAGGCAGGTTGGCACAGATACGCAGTATTTT.

The chain employs TRBV4-1 and TRBJ1-1; 9 bases are a match to TRBD1. V lost 1 base to trimming and J lost 5 bases; unmatched junction nucleotides: 5. The germline V gene encodes CDR1 MGHRA and CDR2 YSYEKL. CDR3 size: 15 residues. CDR3 amino acids: CASSQVGQGRTEAFF. CDR3 DNA sequence: TGCGCCAGCAGCCAAGTGGGACAGGGACGGACTGAAGCTTTCTTT.

The chain recombines TRBV7-9 with TRBJ1-6; 9 bases are a match to TRBD1. The CDR3 consists of 15 residues. Trimming cost V 4 bases and J 5 bases; bases outside gene matches: 3. The germline gives CDR1 SEHNR, CDR2 FQNEAQ (reference sequence). The CDR3 DNA reads TGTGCCAGCAGCTCGTGGGACAGGGATAATTCACCCCTCCACTTT. Protein sequence: CASSSWDRDNSPLHF.

The CDR3 nucleotides read TGTGCCAGCAGTTCAAAGCCCGGGACAGGGAAGCACTATGAGCAGTTCTTC. This gives the protein CASSSKPGTGKHYEQFF. V usage is TRBV27 and J usage is TRBJ2-1; 9 bases align to TRBD1. The ends lost 4 bases at V and 8 bases at J; junction bases unmatched: 15. CDR1 and CDR2 (germline): MNHEY, SMNVEV (reference sequence). The CDR3 sequence is 17 residues long.

Only a few counts were recorded for this clone. V and J are TRBV29-1 and TRBJ1-3; D unclear. This CDR3 comprises 14 residues. Germline CDR1 reads SQVTM; CDR2 reads ANQGSEA. Trimming cost V 4 bases and J 0 bases, with 10 bases left between them. The CDR3 DNA reads as TGCAGCGTTGTTCGGGGTCCCTCTGGAAACACCATATATTTT. As protein: CSVVRGPSGNTIYF.

The chain carries TRBV5-1 and TRBJ2-2, with 12 positions matching TRBD2. This CDR3 is built from 15 residues. Germline V gene lookup returns CDR1 SGHRS and CDR2 YFSETQ. The J segment lost 8 bases and the V segment lost 4 bases, leaving 6 bases of the junction unmatched. The CDR3 protein is CASSGRTSGDGELFF. The CDR3 DNA reads as TGCGCCAGCAGCGGCAGGACTAGCGGGGATGGGGAGCTGTTTTTT.

The chain uses TRBV4-1 and TRBJ2-3; TRBD2 matches at 11 bases. The trim removed 4 bases at V and 3 bases at J, leaving 9 bases unmatched. The CDR3 runs to 17 residues. The germline CDR1 and CDR2 sequences are MGHRA and YSYEKL. The CDR3 sequence: CASSPYLAGGLTDTQYF. Written as DNA, the CDR3 is TGCGCCAGCAGCCCCTACCTAGCGGGGGGCCTTACAGATACGCAGTATTTT.

The rearrangement uses TRBV3-1 (or the pseudogene TRBV3-2) and TRBJ1-1, with D uncertain. CDR3 size: 16 residues. Germline V CDR1 and CDR2: LGHDT, YNNKEL (reference sequence). V lost 2 bases and J lost 1, with 14 bases in between. The CDR3 is CASSQSEFGGNTEAFF. Here the CDR3 DNA reads TGTGCCAGCAGCCAAAGTGAGTTCGGAGGGAACACTGAAGCTTTCTTT.

This sequence joins TRBV12-3 or TRBV12-4 and TRBJ1-4; D unclear. CDR3 size: 12 residues. V was pared by 4 bases and J by 10 bases, with 10 bases between. The CDR3 DNA reads TGTGCCAGCAGTTCAGGACTGGGAAAACTGTTTTTT. Translated, it gives CASSSGLGKLFF.

The chain recombines TRBV5-6 with TRBJ1-4; D remains ambiguous. CDR1 is SGHDT and CDR2 is YYEEEE in the germline V gene. The CDR3 sequence is 16 residues long. With 3 bases removed from V and 6 bases from J, the gap between germline ends came to 18 bases. The CDR3 nucleotides read TGTGCCAGCAGCTCCGTTTACCGGGAGGGTGATGAAAAACTGTTTTTT. It encodes CASSSVYREGDEKLFF.

The rearrangement links TRBV9 to TRBJ2-3, with TRBD2 matching 10 bases. Germline lookup yields CDR1 SGDLS and CDR2 YYNGEE. V shed 4 bases and J 3 bases; nucleotides not matched to a gene: 11. CDR3 size: 17 residues. CDR3 in DNA: TGTGCCAGCAGCCCCAGGGCAGCGGGGGGGCGGACAGATACGCAGTATTTT. Translation gives CASSPRAAGGRTDTQYF. Full variable domain (missing parts from reference TRBV9 and TRBJ2-3): DSGVTQTPKHLITATGQRVTLRCSPRSGDLSVYWYQQSLDQGLQFLIQYYNGEERAKGNILERFSAQQFPDLHSELNLSSLELGDSALYFCASSPRAAGGRTDTQYFGPGTRLTVL.

The chain is built from TRBV7-2 and TRBJ2-1; 7 bases map to TRBD1. Germline V gene sequence: CDR1 SGHTA, CDR2 FQGNSA. The CDR3 contains 17 residues. The junction had 16 bases not matched to a gene; V was cut back by 5 bases and J by 6 bases. CDR3 loop: CASSRLTGTASLNEQFF. In DNA, the CDR3 is TGTGCCAGCAGCAGATTGACCGGGACAGCATCTCTCAATGAGCAGTTCTTC.

This chain uses TRBV29-1 with TRBJ1-1; 9 bases agree with TRBD1. J gave up 2 bases and V 5 bases, and 3 bases lay outside the gene matches. Germline CDR1 reads SQVTM; CDR2 reads ANQGSEA. The CDR3 runs 13 residues. The CDR3 spells CSVLGQGNTEAFF. CDR3 nucleotides: TGCAGCGTTTTGGGACAGGGCAACACTGAAGCTTTCTTT.

The chain joins TRBV5-1 to TRBJ2-3, with TRBD2 identical over 9 bases. The V and J ends lost 7 bases and 4 bases, in that order; junction bases with no gene match: 4. This CDR3 is 13 amino acids long. Per the germline V gene, CDR1 is SGHRS and CDR2 is YFSETQ. The CDR3 spells CASGLAGSDTQYF. The CDR3 region has the DNA TGCGCCAGCGGGCTAGCGGGGTCAGATACGCAGTATTTT.

V and J are TRBV5-1 and TRBJ1-6, with D possibly matching TRBD1 (5 bases). The CDR3 loop spans 13 amino acids. Trimming took 7 bases from V and 8 from J, leaving 13 bases between them. From germline, CDR1 is SGHRS and CDR2 YFSETQ. For the CDR3, the DNA is TGCGCCAGCTCCGGGACGGGGGATTCACCCCTCCACTTT. This sequence encodes CASSGTGDSPLHF.

Remarks on this clone: This sample also contains other DNA sequences that code for the same CDR3. The gene calls are TRBV12-3 or TRBV12-4 and TRBJ1-3; D remains ambiguous. The CDR3 extends over 12 amino acids. V was pared by 5 bases and J by 1 base, with 3 bases between. In DNA form, the CDR3 reads TGTGCCAGCAGTCTATCTGGAAACACCATATATTTT. As protein: CASSLSGNTIYF.